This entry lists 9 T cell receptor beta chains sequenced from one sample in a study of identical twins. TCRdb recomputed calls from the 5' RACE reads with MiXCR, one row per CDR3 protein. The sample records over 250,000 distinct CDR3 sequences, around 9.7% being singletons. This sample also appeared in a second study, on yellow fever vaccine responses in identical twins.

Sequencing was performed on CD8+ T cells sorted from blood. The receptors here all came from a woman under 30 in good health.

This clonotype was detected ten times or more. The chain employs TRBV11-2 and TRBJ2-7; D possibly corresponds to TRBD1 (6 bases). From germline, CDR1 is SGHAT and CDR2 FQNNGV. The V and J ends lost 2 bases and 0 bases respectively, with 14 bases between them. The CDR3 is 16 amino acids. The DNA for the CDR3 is TGTGCCAGCAGCTTAAGGAACAGGGATCCCTCCTACGAGCAGTACTTC. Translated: CASSLRNRDPSYEQYF.

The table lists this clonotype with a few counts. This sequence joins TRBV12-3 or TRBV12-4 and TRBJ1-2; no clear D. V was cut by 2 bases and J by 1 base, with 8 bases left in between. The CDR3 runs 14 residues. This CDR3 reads CASSLIESNYGYTF. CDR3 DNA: TGTGCCAGCAGTTTAATTGAGAGTAACTATGGCTACACCTTC.

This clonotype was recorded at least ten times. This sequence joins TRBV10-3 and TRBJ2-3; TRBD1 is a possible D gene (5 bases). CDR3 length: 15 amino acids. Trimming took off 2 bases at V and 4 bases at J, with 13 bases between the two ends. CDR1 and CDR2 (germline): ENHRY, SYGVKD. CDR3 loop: CAISEPRVAADTQYF. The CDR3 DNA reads TGTGCCATCAGTGAGCCCAGGGTTGCGGCAGATACGCAGTATTTT.

The CDR3 sequence: CASSPSGTPPYF. CDR3 in DNA: TGTGCCAGCAGCCCCTCGGGGACACCCCCGTACTTC. J is TRBJ2-4 and V is TRBV7-9; a weak D match, TRBD1 (6 bases). The CDR3 spans 12 residues. V lost 5 bases, J lost 15 bases, and 17 bases lay in between. CDR1 is SEHNR, CDR2 FQNEAQ, per germline (reference sequence).

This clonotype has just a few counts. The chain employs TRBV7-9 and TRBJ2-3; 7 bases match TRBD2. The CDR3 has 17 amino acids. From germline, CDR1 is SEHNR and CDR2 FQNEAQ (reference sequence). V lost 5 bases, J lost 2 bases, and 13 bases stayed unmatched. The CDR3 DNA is TGTGCCAGCAGCCCCCCCCGCGGGAGAACGCCCACAGATACGCAGTATTTT. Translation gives CASSPPRGRTPTDTQYF.

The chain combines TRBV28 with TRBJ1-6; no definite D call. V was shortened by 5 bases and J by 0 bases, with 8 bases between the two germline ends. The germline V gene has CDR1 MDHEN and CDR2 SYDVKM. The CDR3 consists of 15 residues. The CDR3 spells CASSPHSSYNSPLHF. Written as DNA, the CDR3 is TGTGCCAGCAGTCCCCATAGCTCCTATAATTCACCCCTCCACTTT.

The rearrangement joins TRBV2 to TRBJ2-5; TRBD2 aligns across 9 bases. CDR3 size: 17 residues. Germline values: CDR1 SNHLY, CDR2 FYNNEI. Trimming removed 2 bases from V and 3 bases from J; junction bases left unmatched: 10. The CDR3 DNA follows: TGTGCCAGCAGTGAATACGGAGCGGGGGGCGTAAAAGAGACCCAGTACTTC. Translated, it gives CASSEYGAGGVKETQYF.

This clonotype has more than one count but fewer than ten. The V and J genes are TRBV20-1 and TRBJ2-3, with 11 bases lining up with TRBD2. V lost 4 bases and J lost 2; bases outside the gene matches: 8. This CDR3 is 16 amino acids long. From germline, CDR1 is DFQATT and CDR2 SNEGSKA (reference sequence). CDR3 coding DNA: TGCAGTGCTACGCCCCTAGCGGGGGGATTCACAGATACGCAGTATTTT. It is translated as CSATPLAGGFTDTQYF.

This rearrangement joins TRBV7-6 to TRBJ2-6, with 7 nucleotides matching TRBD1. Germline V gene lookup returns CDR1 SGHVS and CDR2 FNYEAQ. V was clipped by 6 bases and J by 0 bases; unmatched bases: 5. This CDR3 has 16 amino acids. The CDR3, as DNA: TGTGCCAGCAGGGGGGACAGCAGCTCTGGGGCCAACGTCCTGACTTTC. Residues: CASRGDSSSGANVLTF.